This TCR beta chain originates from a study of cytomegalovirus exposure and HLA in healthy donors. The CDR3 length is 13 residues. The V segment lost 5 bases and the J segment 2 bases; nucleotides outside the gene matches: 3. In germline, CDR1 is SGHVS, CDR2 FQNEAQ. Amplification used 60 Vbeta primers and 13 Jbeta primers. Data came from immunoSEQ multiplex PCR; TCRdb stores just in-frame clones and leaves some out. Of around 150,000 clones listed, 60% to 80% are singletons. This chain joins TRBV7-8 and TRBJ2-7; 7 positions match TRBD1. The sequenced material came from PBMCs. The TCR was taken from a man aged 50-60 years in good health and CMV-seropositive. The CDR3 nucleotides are TGTGCCAGCAGCACAGACAGGGCCTACGAGCAGTACGTC. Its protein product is CASSTDRAYEQYV.